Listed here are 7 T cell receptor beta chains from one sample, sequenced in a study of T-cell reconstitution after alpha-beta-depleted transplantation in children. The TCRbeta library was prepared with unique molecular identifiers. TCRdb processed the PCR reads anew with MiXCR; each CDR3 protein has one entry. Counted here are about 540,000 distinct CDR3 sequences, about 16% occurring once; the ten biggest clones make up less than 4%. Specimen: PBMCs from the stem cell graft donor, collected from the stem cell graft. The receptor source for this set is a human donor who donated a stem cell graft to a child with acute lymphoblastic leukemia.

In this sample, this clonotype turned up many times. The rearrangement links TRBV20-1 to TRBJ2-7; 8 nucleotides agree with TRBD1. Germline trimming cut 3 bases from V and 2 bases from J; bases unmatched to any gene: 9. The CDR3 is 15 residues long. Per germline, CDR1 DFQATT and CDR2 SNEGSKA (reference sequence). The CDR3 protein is CSARDRVKGPYEQYF. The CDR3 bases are TGCAGTGCTAGGGACAGGGTTAAGGGACCCTACGAGCAGTACTTC.

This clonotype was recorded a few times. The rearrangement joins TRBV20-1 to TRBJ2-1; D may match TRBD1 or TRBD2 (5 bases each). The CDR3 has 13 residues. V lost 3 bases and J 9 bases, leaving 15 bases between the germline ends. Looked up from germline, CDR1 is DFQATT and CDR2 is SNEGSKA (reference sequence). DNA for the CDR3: TGCAGTGCTAGGCACGGGGCACTCATTGAGCAGTTCTTC. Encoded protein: CSARHGALIEQFF.

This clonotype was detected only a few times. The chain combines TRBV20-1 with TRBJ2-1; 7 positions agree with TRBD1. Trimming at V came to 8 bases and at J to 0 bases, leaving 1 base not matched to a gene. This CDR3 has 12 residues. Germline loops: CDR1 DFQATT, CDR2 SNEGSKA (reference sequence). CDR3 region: CSRDSSYNEQFF. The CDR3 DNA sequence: TGCAGTCGGGACAGCTCCTACAATGAGCAGTTCTTC.

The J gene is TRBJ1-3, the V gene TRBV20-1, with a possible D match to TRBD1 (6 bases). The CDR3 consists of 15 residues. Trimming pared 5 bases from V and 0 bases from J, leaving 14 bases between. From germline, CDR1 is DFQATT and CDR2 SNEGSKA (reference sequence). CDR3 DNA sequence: TGCAGTGCTCGGGGGCGGGGCGGCTCTGGAAACACCATATATTTT. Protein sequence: CSARGRGGSGNTIYF.

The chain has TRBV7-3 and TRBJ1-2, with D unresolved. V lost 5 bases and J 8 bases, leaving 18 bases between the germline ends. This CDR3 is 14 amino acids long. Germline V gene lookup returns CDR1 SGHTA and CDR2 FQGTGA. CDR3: CASSPDAQVWGYTF. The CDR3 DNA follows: TGTGCCAGCAGCCCGGACGCCCAGGTGTGGGGCTACACCTTC.

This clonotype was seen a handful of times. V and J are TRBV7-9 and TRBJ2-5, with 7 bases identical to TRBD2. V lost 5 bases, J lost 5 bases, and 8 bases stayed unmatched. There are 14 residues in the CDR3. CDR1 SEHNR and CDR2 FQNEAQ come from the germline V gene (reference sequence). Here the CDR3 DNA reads TGTGCCAGCAGCCCGACTAGCCCGGAGGAGACCCAGTACTTC. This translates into CASSPTSPEETQYF.

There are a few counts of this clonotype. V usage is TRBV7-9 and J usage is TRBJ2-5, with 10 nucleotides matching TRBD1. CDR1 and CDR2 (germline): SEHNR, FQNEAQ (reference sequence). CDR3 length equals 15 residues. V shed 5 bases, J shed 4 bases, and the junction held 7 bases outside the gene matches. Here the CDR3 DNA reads TGTGCCAGCAGCCAGTCGGGACAGGGGAGAGAGACCCAGTACTTC. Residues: CASSQSGQGRETQYF.